The rows below give T cell receptor beta chains drawn from one sample of a study of T-cell reconstitution after alpha-beta-depleted transplantation in children. TCRdb recomputed calls from the PCR reads with MiXCR, one row per CDR3 protein. The repertoire holds about 200,000 distinct CDR3 sequences, approximately 8.4% seen once, with about 40% in the top ten. The sequenced sample was PBMCs, mostly from graft donor cells, obtained 360 days after TCRalphabeta/CD19-depleted stem cell transplant. The receptors derive from a male patient under 10 years old who had a stem cell transplant for acute myeloid leukemia, so the T cells may come from the graft donor. Both conserved end residues are part of each CDR3. The D gene is left open where the match is weak. Some rows mark clone size as missing; the rest say once, few, many or name a class of expanded clone.

TRBV7-2	TRBJ1-1	TRBD1	few	CASRPTGPSNTEAFF	TGTGCCAGCAGACCGACAGGGCCTTCGAACACTGAAGCTTTCTTT
TRBV27	TRBJ1-5	NA	few	CASSLPRDIDSNQPQHF	TGTGCCAGCAGTTTACCTCGGGACATAGATAGCAATCAGCCCCAGCATTTT
TRBV5-1	TRBJ1-1	NA	few	CASSFGQGGTEAFF	TGCGCCAGCAGCTTCGGGCAGGGTGGGACTGAAGCTTTCTTT
TRBV20-1	TRBJ2-7	NA	few	CSLRVANEQYF	TGCAGTCTAAGGGTGGCTAACGAGCAGTACTTC
TRBV20-1	TRBJ2-7	TRBD1	many	CSARGHRGIDEQYF	TGCAGTGCTAGAGGCCACAGGGGGATCGACGAGCAGTACTTC
TRBV20-1	TRBJ1-2	TRBD1	few	CSANRDRGFYGYTF	TGCAGTGCGAACCGGGACAGGGGATTCTATGGCTACACCTTC
TRBV20-1	TRBJ1-2	NA	NA	CSARSRFYGYTF	TGCAGTGCTAGAAGCCGCTTCTATGGCTACACCTTC
TRBV12-3/TRBV12-4	TRBJ1-5	NA	few	CASSYLPSNQPQHF	TGTGCCAGCAGTTACCTCCCTAGCAATCAGCCCCAGCATTTT
TRBV7-2	TRBJ2-5	NA	NA	CASSLTSTREETQYF	TGTGCCAGCAGCTTAACGTCGACCCGGGAGGAGACCCAGTACTTC
TRBV7-6	TRBJ2-7	TRBD1	NA	CASSFDRVDEQYF	TGTGCCAGCAGCTTCGACAGGGTTGACGAGCAGTACTTC
TRBV4-1	TRBJ2-5	TRBD1	NA	CASSRQDRGQETQYF	TGCGCCAGCAGCCGCCAGGACAGGGGGCAGGAGACCCAGTACTTC
TRBV20-1	TRBJ2-3	NA	NA	CSASLGEVDPSTDTQYF	TGCAGTGCCTCCTTAGGCGAAGTCGACCCTAGCACAGATACGCAGTATTTT
TRBV5-1	TRBJ2-5	TRBD1	many	CASSSRDRGETQYF	TGCGCCAGCAGCTCCCGGGACAGGGGGGAGACCCAGTACTTC
TRBV29-1	TRBJ1-1	NA	NA	CSVVRLNTEAFF	TGCAGCGTTGTACGGTTGAACACTGAAGCTTTCTTT
TRBV5-5	TRBJ2-1	NA	few	CASSLVDNEQFF	TGTGCCAGCAGCTTGGTAGACAATGAGCAGTTCTTC
TRBV25-1	TRBJ2-5	TRBD2	few	CASRGTGTSSQETQYF	TGTGCCAGCAGAGGAACCGGGACTAGCAGCCAAGAGACCCAGTACTTC
TRBV7-2	TRBJ2-1	NA	NA	CASSLVWGANNEQFF	TGTGCCAGCAGCTTAGTTTGGGGGGCGAACAATGAGCAGTTCTTC
TRBV29-1	TRBJ2-3	NA	many	CSGLGDTQYF	TGCAGCGGCCTTGGAGATACGCAGTATTTT
TRBV12-3/TRBV12-4	TRBJ1-2	NA	few	CASSFGGLAYGYTF	TGTGCCAGCAGTTTTGGGGGGCTGGCCTATGGCTACACCTTC
TRBV20-1	TRBJ2-1	TRBD1	few	CSARETGWDNEQFF	TGCAGTGCTAGAGAGACAGGGTGGGACAATGAGCAGTTCTTC
TRBV5-6	TRBJ2-1	NA	many	CASSPHRPYNEQFF	TGTGCCAGCAGCCCCCATAGACCATACAATGAGCAGTTCTTC
TRBV28	TRBJ2-2	TRBD2	many	CASSRLAGNTGELFF	TGTGCCAGCAGTCGACTAGCGGGAAACACCGGGGAGCTGTTTTTT
TRBV29-1	TRBJ2-7	TRBD2	many	CSVQGRREHFYEQYF	TGCAGCGTACAAGGGCGGCGGGAGCACTTCTACGAGCAGTACTTC
TRBV12-3/TRBV12-4	TRBJ2-2	NA	many	CASSTPQGRWNTGELFF	TGTGCCAGCAGTACCCCTCAGGGACGATGGAACACCGGGGAGCTGTTTTTT
TRBV9	TRBJ1-1	TRBD1	few	CASSVAGQGARDTEAFF	TGTGCCAGCAGCGTAGCGGGACAGGGGGCGCGGGACACTGAAGCTTTCTTT
TRBV20-1	TRBJ1-5	TRBD1	NA	CSAAPRTGGIKPQHF	TGCAGTGCCGCACCAAGGACAGGGGGAATTAAGCCCCAGCATTTT